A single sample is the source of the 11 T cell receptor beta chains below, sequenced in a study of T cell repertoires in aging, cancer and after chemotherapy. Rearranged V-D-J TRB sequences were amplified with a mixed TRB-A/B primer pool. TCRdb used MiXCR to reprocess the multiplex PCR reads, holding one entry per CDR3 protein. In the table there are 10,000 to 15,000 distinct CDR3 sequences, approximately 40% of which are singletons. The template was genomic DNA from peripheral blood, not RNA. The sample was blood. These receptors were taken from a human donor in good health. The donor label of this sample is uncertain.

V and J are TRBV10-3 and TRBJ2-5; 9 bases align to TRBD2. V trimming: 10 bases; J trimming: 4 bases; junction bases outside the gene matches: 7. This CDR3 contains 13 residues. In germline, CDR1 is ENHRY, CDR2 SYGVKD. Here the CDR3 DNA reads TGTGCCACCAATCAAGCGGGGGGAGAGACCCAGTACTTC. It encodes CATNQAGGETQYF.

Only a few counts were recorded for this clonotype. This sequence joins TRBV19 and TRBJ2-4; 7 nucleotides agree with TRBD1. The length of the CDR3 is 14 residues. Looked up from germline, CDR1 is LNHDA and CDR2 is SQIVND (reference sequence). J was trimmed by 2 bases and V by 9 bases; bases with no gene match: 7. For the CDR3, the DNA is TGTGCCAGCATTGGCAGGGGGACCAAAAACATTCAGTACTTC. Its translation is CASIGRGTKNIQYF.

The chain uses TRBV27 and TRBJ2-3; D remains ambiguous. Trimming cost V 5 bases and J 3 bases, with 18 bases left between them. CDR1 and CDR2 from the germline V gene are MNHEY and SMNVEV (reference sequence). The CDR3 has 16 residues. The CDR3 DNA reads TGTGCCAGCAGTCCCCCAAGCCGGAAGGTTACAGATACGCAGTATTTT. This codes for CASSPPSRKVTDTQYF.

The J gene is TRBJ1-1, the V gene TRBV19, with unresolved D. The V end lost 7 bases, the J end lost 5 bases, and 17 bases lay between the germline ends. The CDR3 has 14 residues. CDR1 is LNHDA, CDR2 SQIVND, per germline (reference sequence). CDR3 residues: CASKWTEVGTEAFF. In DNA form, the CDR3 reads TGTGCCAGTAAATGGACCGAGGTGGGGACTGAAGCTTTCTTT. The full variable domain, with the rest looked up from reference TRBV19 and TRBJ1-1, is DGGITQSPKYLFRKEGQNVTLSCEQNLNHDAMYWYRQDPGQGLRLIYYSQIVNDFQKGDIAEGYSVSREKKESFPLTVTSAQKNPTAFYLCASKWTEVGTEAFFGQGTRLTVV.

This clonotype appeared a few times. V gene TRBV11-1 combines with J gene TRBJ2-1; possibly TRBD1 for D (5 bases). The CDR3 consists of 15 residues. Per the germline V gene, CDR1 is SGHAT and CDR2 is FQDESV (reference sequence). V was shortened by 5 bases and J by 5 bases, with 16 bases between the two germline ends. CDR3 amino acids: CASSPKGPTDNEQFF. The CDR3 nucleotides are TGTGCCAGCAGCCCCAAGGGGCCTACGGACAATGAGCAGTTCTTC. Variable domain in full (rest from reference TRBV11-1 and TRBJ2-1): EAEVAQSPRYKITEKSQAVAFWCDPISGHATLYWYRQILGQGPELLVQFQDESVVDDSQLPKDRFSAERLKGVDSTLKIQPAELGDSAMYLCASSPKGPTDNEQFFGPGTRLTVL.

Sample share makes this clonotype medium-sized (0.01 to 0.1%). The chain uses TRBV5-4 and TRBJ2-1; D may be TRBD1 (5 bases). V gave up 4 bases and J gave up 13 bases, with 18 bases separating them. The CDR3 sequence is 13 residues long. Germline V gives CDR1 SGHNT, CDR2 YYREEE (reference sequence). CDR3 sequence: CASSPMDPQGQFF. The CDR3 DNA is TGTGCCAGCAGCCCGATGGATCCCCAGGGTCAGTTCTTC.

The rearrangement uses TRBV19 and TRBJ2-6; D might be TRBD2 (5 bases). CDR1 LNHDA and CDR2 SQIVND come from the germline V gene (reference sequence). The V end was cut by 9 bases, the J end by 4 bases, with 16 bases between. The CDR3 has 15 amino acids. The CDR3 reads CASRRGSAGANVLTF. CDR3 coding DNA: TGTGCCAGCAGACGGGGATCCGCCGGGGCCAACGTCCTGACTTTC.

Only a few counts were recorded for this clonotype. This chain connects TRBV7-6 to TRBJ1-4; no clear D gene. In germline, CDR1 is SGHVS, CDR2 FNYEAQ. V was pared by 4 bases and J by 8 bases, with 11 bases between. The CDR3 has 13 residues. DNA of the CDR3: TGTGCCAGCAGCTCCAGAAGGTCCGAAAAACTGTTTTTT. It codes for CASSSRRSEKLFF.

CDR3 region: CAWSGGVYGYTF. The CDR3, as DNA: TGTGCCTGGAGTGGAGGGGTTTATGGCTACACCTTC. V and J are TRBV30 and TRBJ1-2; tentatively, D is TRBD1 (5 bases). The germline CDR1 and CDR2 sequences are GTSNPN and SVGIG (reference sequence). V was cut by 1 base and J by 5 bases, with 8 bases left in between. The CDR3 has 12 residues.

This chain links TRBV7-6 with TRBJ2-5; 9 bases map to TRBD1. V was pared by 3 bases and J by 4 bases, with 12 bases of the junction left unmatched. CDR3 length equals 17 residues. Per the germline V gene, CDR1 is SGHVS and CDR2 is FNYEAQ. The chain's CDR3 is CASSFGRRDRVGETQYF. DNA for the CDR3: TGTGCCAGCAGCTTTGGCCGGAGGGACAGGGTAGGAGAGACCCAGTACTTC.

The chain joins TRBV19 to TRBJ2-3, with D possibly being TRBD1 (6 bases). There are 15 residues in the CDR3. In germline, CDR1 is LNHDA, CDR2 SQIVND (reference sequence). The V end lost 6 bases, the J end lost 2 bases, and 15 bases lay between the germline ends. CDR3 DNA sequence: TGTGCCAGTAGCACCACAGGGTGGCACACAGATACGCAGTATTTT. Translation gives CASSTTGWHTDTQYF.